This T cell receptor (beta chain) was recovered during a study of cytomegalovirus exposure and HLA in healthy donors. The V gene's germline CDR1 is LNHDA and CDR2 SQIVND (reference sequence). Between the trimmed V and J ends, which lost 7 bases and 6 bases, there was a span of 21 bases. CDR3 length equals 15 residues. PCR primers comprised 60 Vbeta and 13 Jbeta primers. The protocol was immunoSEQ multiplex PCR, while the TCRdb copy is restricted to in-frame clones and leaves out a portion. The sample contains approximately 220,000 clones, over 60% of which appear only once. This receptor was obtained from a male donor in good health and CMV-seronegative. Source material: PBMCs. The chain combines TRBV19 with TRBJ1-2, with D perhaps TRBD1 (5 bases). As DNA, the CDR3 is TGTGCCAGTAATCCAACAGGTATAAAGGGGAATGGCTACACCTTC. This gives the protein CASNPTGIKGNGYTF. The entire variable domain, with the rest obtained from reference TRBV19 and TRBJ1-2, is as follows: DGGITQSPKYLFRKEGQNVTLSCEQNLNHDAMYWYRQDPGQGLRLIYYSQIVNDFQKGDIAEGYSVSREKKESFPLTVTSAQKNPTAFYLCASNPTGIKGNGYTFGSGTRLTVV.